The 14 T cell receptor beta chains presented below share a single source sample, sequenced in a study of CXCR3-negative and CXCR3-positive naive CD8 T cells. Via 5' RACE with UMI labels, TRB cDNA libraries were prepared. For each CDR3 protein, TCRdb gives one entry from its re-call of the 5' RACE reads, without DNA. Listed are 100,000 to 150,000 distinct CDR3 sequences; approximately 0.3% falls within the top ten. Source material: naive CXCR3- CD8+ T cells from blood. Documented subset: CD45RO-CCR7+CD27+CD95- naive CD8+ T cells lacking CXCR3 (TNR3-). The source is a human donor in good health. Some clones in this sample may be carry-over from other donors' samples.

The chain recombines TRBV5-5 with TRBJ2-1; the TRBD2 assignment by TCRdb is unverifiable without DNA. The CDR3 totals 14 residues. Germline CDR1 is SGHKS and CDR2 is YYEKEE (reference sequence). This chain's CDR3 is CASSLGLSWDEQFF.

The V call is TRBV19, the J call TRBJ1-1. The CDR3 spans 12 residues. Germline loops: CDR1 LNHDA, CDR2 SQIVND (reference sequence). The chain's CDR3 is CASSSGNTEAFF.

The chain employs TRBV20-1 and TRBJ1-2. This CDR3 has 15 residues. CDR1 is DFQATT, CDR2 SNEGSKA, per germline (reference sequence). CDR3 sequence: CSARHGQIINYGYTF.

Here the CDR3 reads CASSLWAQRTDTQYF. V and J are TRBV27 and TRBJ2-3. Germline V CDR1 and CDR2: MNHEY, SMNVEV (reference sequence). There are 15 residues in the CDR3.

The chain is built from TRBV29-1 and TRBJ2-1; TCRdb selects TRBD2, and the lack of DNA leaves this call unchecked. CDR1 and CDR2 (germline): SQVTM, ANQGSEA. The CDR3 spans 15 residues. The CDR3 here is CSVELRGSSYNEQFF.

The rearrangement joins TRBV20-1 to TRBJ2-3; TCRdb gives TRBD2 as the D gene, but with no DNA this cannot be confirmed. This CDR3 is 16 amino acids long. Germline V lookup: CDR1 DFQATT, CDR2 SNEGSKA (reference sequence). CDR3 loop: CSARDRTSGVRDTQYF.

The chain couples TRBV6-4 to TRBJ1-5; TCRdb gives TRBD1 as the D gene, but with no DNA this cannot be confirmed. The germline gives CDR1 MRHNA, CDR2 SNTAGT. The CDR3 length is 20 residues. CDR3 protein: CASSVPVPGQGLYSNQPQHF.

This chain uses TRBV7-8 with TRBJ2-7; with no DNA, the TCRdb D assignment of TRBD2 cannot be verified. Germline-derived CDR1 and CDR2 are SGHVS and FQNEAQ. This CDR3 region has 15 residues. CDR3: CASSLSGTSTYEQYF.

CDR3 protein: CASSSFLYEQYF. V and J are TRBV12-3 or TRBV12-4 and TRBJ2-7. The CDR3 runs to 12 residues.

The CDR3 here is CATSRTSGRSNEQFF. The chain couples TRBV15 to TRBJ2-1; as DNA is missing, the TRBD2 call by TCRdb cannot be tested. This CDR3 contains 15 residues. CDR1 and CDR2 (germline): LNHNV, YYDKDF (reference sequence).

This chain joins TRBV5-1 and TRBJ1-2; TCRdb calls TRBD1, which cannot be checked without DNA. The CDR3 is made up of 16 amino acids. CDR1 and CDR2 from the germline V gene are SGHRS and YFSETQ. CDR3 amino acids: CASKKAGYQLNYGYTF.

V usage is TRBV7-6 and J usage is TRBJ2-1; with no DNA, the TCRdb D assignment of TRBD2 cannot be verified. The CDR3 runs 14 residues. CDR1 is SGHVS and CDR2 is FNYEAQ in the germline V gene. The CDR3 spells CASSTTDGSNEQFF.

The rearrangement uses TRBV11-2 and TRBJ2-7; the TCRdb call, TRBD1, lacks DNA for checking. Germline V CDR1 and CDR2: SGHAT, FQNNGV. The CDR3 sequence is 15 residues long. The CDR3 loop reads CASSSDLTGAYEQYF.

V and J are TRBV3-1 and TRBJ2-2; TCRdb calls TRBD2, which cannot be checked without DNA. The germline CDR1 and CDR2 sequences are LGHDT and YNNKEL (reference sequence). The CDR3 runs 15 residues. The CDR3 loop reads CASSRDSGIGGELFF.